This TCR beta chain was observed in a study of T cell repertoires in cytomegalovirus infection. Study-wide context: TCR beta signatures that were public indicated CMV infection and matching HLA type. Regarding the study as a whole: Summed public TCR beta family frequency identified CMV carriers bearing the relevant HLA. What dominated the ex vivo response were HLA-C-restricted CMV-specific TCR beta clonotypes.

With regard to this clonotype: Its antigen remains unknown.

TCRdb called the reads again in MiXCR, with one record for every CDR3 protein. The table includes a few hundred thousand distinct CDR3 sequences, around 18% detected once. The germline V gene has CDR1 LGHNT and CDR2 FRNRAP. The CDR3 sequence is 12 residues long. J lost 5 bases, V lost 9 bases, and 4 bases had no gene match. The rearrangement uses TRBV12-5 and TRBJ1-1; 9 bases line up with TRBD1. Sequenced material: PBMCs. This TCR was recovered from a human donor in good health (CMV status not recorded). Some clones in this sample may be carry-over from other donors' samples. DNA of the CDR3: TGTGCTAGCGGACAGGGGAGAACTGAAGCTTTCTTT. Translated: CASGQGRTEAFF.